This note documents a single TCR beta chain sequence. The authors built TCR beta libraries using iRepertoire HTBI primers and Arm-PCR of CDR3 regions. TCRdb reprocessed the multiplex PCR reads with MiXCR, giving one entry per CDR3 protein. Seen here are 400,000 to 450,000 distinct CDR3 sequences, about a quarter observed once, and the top ten hold over 25%. The sample comes from a study of regulatory T cells in long-lasting Graves disease. For the study at large: Persistent Graves' disease denoted over 5 years of antithyroid drugs plus positive TSH receptor antibodies.

Losses at the gene ends were 3 bases for V and 6 bases for J; bases not matched to a gene: 4. This CDR3 has 14 amino acids. Germline V gene lookup returns CDR1 SEHNR and CDR2 FQNEAQ (reference sequence). This sample's time point: persistent/refractory GD, antithyroid drugs over 5 years with positive TRAb. PBMC-extracted RNA yielded the TCR library. Diagnosing Graves' disease relied on the American Thyroid Association guidelines. The sequencing used peripheral blood mononuclear cells (PBMCs), collected when the disease was refractory, from a patient treated with antithyroid drugs. The chain uses TRBV7-9 and TRBJ2-7, with 11 bases that match TRBD2. The sequence came from a female donor with Graves disease. The CDR3 reads CASSFSGRDSEQYF. The CDR3 region has the DNA TGTGCCAGCAGCTTTAGCGGGAGGGATTCCGAGCAGTACTTC.